One T cell receptor (beta chain) is described in this entry. Antigen unknown. A second PCR, run for about 7 to 11 cycles, used a sample-barcoded 5' primer plus a J-beta primer mix. Each cDNA molecule was tagged by a template-switch adaptor with 12 random nucleotides. Every individual sample yielded 2.5 million or more paired-end reads (each containing CDR3). TCRdb ran MiXCR on the 5' RACE reads and lists one entry per CDR3 protein. The sample includes some 1.7 million distinct CDR3 sequences, 28% of them seen just once. This entry is derived from a study of blood T cells in healthy people across ages. The CDR3 has 16 amino acids. Germline lookup yields CDR1 SGHRS and CDR2 YFSETQ. V was clipped by 5 bases and J by 2 bases; unmatched bases: 11. Whole-study findings and limits: A roughly linear fall in TCR beta diversity per million T cells was seen with increasing age. Naive T cell percentage and TCR beta diversity correlated strongly.

The sequence was obtained from a woman in her 30s in good health. What was sequenced was blood. The gene calls are TRBV5-1 and TRBJ2-7; TRBD2 agrees at 9 bases. CDR3 sequence (DNA): TGCGCCAGCAGTTCTGGCGGGGGGGCCGTGGCCTACGAGCAGTACTTC. It yields the protein CASSSGGGAVAYEQYF.